This entry lists 24 T cell receptor beta chains sequenced from one sample in a study of shared clonotypes between healthy human individuals (dated by TCRdb to 2020 to 2021). Library prep was done by the immunoSEQ multiplex PCR assay. TCRdb retrieved this table from immuneACCESS and kept in-frame rearrangements only. Not all clones are present; in checked studies, unresolved V genes account for under half, and no reason is known for the remainder. This sample comprises about 2.5 million clones, under 95% of them detected only once. The ten top clones hold around 0.38% of the sample. The specimen was naive CD4+ T cells from PBMCs. Sample cell subset or site, as interpreted from the label and publication: CD45RA+ positively selected. Receptor source: a young man in good health. Some clones in this sample may be carry-over from other donors' samples.

This clone has just a few counts. CDR3 nucleotide sequence: TGTGCCAGCAGCCGGGACAGCATGAACACTGAAGCTTTCTTT. It codes for CASSRDSMNTEAFF. This chain connects TRBV6-5 to TRBJ1-1, with 7 bases aligning to TRBD1. Germline-derived CDR1 and CDR2 are MNHEY and SVGAGI. V gave up 6 bases and J gave up 0 bases; unmatched junction bases: 4. This CDR3 contains 14 residues.

The chain couples TRBV9 to TRBJ2-1; D is ambiguous. Germline CDR1 is SGDLS and CDR2 is YYNGEE. The length of the CDR3 is 14 residues. Trimming removed 0 bases at V and 8 bases at J, with 12 bases between. CDR3 in amino acids: CASSVATSNDEQFF. The CDR3 coding sequence is TGTGCCAGCAGCGTAGCCACAAGCAACGATGAGCAGTTCTTC.

This chain uses TRBV11-2 with TRBJ2-1; D may be TRBD1 (5 bases). Trimming removed 2 bases at V and 2 bases at J, with 10 bases between. Germline assignment: CDR1 SGHAT and CDR2 FQNNGV. The CDR3 runs 15 residues. Here the CDR3 DNA reads TGTGCCAGCAGCTTAAGGGCAGGGACCTACAATGAGCAGTTCTTC. Protein sequence: CASSLRAGTYNEQFF. The whole variable domain, remainder taken from reference TRBV11-2 and TRBJ2-1, is EAGVAQSPRYKIIEKRQSVAFWCNPISGHATLYWYQQILGQGPKLLIQFQNNGVVDDSQLPKDRFSAERLKGVDSTLKIQPAKLEDSAVYLCASSLRAGTYNEQFFGPGTRLTVL.

This rearrangement joins TRBV15 to TRBJ2-3; weak D call: TRBD1 (5 bases). The CDR3 is 14 amino acids. V shed 4 bases and J shed 2 bases, with 10 bases lying between them. CDR1 is LNHNV and CDR2 is YYDKDF in the germline V gene (reference sequence). The CDR3 DNA follows: TGTGCCACCAGCATGACAGCAGACACAGATACGCAGTATTTT. Translated, it gives CATSMTADTDTQYF.

The rearrangement uses TRBV7-6 and TRBJ2-5; TRBD2 is a possible D gene (5 bases). V dropped 7 bases and J dropped 1 base, with 16 bases sitting between them. CDR3 length equals 15 residues. Germline CDR1 is SGHVS and CDR2 is FNYEAQ. CDR3 sequence (DNA): TGTGCCAGCAACCCCGGAGGCGGACTCCAAGAGACCCAGTACTTC. Residues: CASNPGGGLQETQYF.

CDR3 in amino acids: CASSLAGGNSRRTDTQYF. CDR3 in DNA: TGTGCCAGCAGTTTAGCCGGCGGAAACTCCCGCCGCACAGATACGCAGTATTTT. The V gene is TRBV28, the J gene TRBJ2-3, with unresolved D. The ends were cut back, 2 bases at V and 1 base at J, with 19 bases in the middle. This CDR3 has 18 amino acids. Germline CDR1 MDHEN, CDR2 SYDVKM.

The gene calls are TRBV18 and TRBJ2-5; the D gene is possibly TRBD2 (5 bases). CDR3 length: 12 residues. Between the trimmed V and J ends, which lost 5 bases and 5 bases, there was a span of 9 bases. Germline-derived CDR1 and CDR2 are KGHSH and LQKENI. The CDR3 sequence is CASSSGGETQYF. The CDR3 DNA reads TGTGCCAGCTCATCGGGCGGGGAGACCCAGTACTTC.

The chain employs TRBV5-1 and TRBJ2-3, with a possible D match to TRBD2 (5 bases). The germline V gene encodes CDR1 SGHRS and CDR2 YFSETQ. With 4 bases removed from V and 0 bases from J, the gap between germline ends came to 18 bases. The CDR3 covers 17 residues. CDR3 sequence (DNA): TGCGCCAGCAGCCCCAGGAGCGGAGCTCCTAGCACAGATACGCAGTATTTT. It codes for CASSPRSGAPSTDTQYF.

V gene TRBV18 combines with J gene TRBJ2-2, with D hard to call. Trimming shortened V by 4 bases and J by 0 bases, and 12 bases separated the two germline ends. The V gene's germline CDR1 is KGHSH and CDR2 LQKENI. CDR3 length: 16 residues. The CDR3: CASSHQDSSNTGELFF. The CDR3 DNA follows: TGTGCCAGCTCACATCAAGATAGTTCGAACACCGGGGAGCTGTTTTTT.

The chain combines TRBV5-4 with TRBJ1-1; possible D gene TRBD1, 5 bases. Trimming took 5 bases from V and 6 from J, leaving 20 bases between them. The CDR3 is 15 residues long. Germline CDR1 and CDR2: SGHNT and YYREEE (reference sequence). This CDR3 reads CASRQEAVLGAEAFF. CDR3 in DNA: TGTGCCAGCAGACAGGAGGCGGTCCTAGGCGCTGAAGCTTTCTTT.

The chain combines TRBV7-9 with TRBJ2-1, with 11 bases aligning to TRBD2. Germline CDR1 is SEHNR and CDR2 is FQNEAQ (reference sequence). The CDR3 is made up of 17 amino acids. Losses at the gene ends were 6 bases for V and 4 bases for J; bases not matched to a gene: 11. In DNA form, the CDR3 reads TGTGCCAGCAGTTTCCCCTTGACTAGCGGGAATTACAATGAGCAGTTCTTC. Protein: CASSFPLTSGNYNEQFF.

This CDR3 is CASSLAISDGDSGNTIYF. In DNA form, the CDR3 reads TGTGCCAGCAGCTTAGCCATATCAGACGGGGACTCTGGAAACACCATATATTTT. V gene TRBV7-9 combines with J gene TRBJ1-3; D gene unclear. V lost 0 bases to trimming and J lost 0 bases, with 15 bases between them. This CDR3 has 18 residues. The V gene's germline CDR1 is SEHNR and CDR2 FQNEAQ (reference sequence).

This rearrangement joins TRBV7-9 to TRBJ2-4, with 9 bases matching TRBD2. The CDR3 runs 19 residues. J was trimmed by 0 bases and V by 0 bases; bases with no gene match: 9. Germline lookup yields CDR1 SEHNR and CDR2 FQNEAQ (reference sequence). The CDR3 here is CASSLAPLAGPLAKNIQYF. For the CDR3, the DNA is TGTGCCAGCAGCTTAGCGCCACTAGCGGGCCCCCTAGCCAAAAACATTCAGTACTTC. Drawing the rest from reference TRBV7-9 and TRBJ2-4, the complete variable domain is DTGVSQNPRHKITKRGQNVTFRCDPISEHNRLYWYRQTLGQGPEFLTYFQNEAQLEKSRLLSDRFSAERPKGSFSTLEIQRTEQGDSAMYLCASSLAPLAGPLAKNIQYFGAGTRLSVL.

The J gene is TRBJ2-3, the V gene TRBV5-1, with 8 bases fitting TRBD2. Unmatched junction bases numbered 5, after V lost 0 bases and J lost 5 bases. The CDR3 runs to 15 residues. The V gene's germline CDR1 is SGHRS and CDR2 YFSETQ. The CDR3 DNA reads as TGCGCCAGCAGCTTGGTTGGGACTAGAGGAGATACGCAGTATTTT. This gives the protein CASSLVGTRGDTQYF.

The rearrangement uses TRBV27 and TRBJ1-5, with D tentatively TRBD1 (6 bases). The V end was cut by 0 bases, the J end by 5 bases, with 8 bases between. This CDR3 has 14 amino acids. Germline V gene data show CDR1 as MNHEY and CDR2 as SMNVEV (reference sequence). CDR3: CASSLSRGYQPQHF. The CDR3 coding sequence is TGTGCCAGCAGTTTATCCAGGGGCTATCAGCCCCAGCATTTT.

A few counts support this clone. Other nucleotide sequences in the sample specify the same CDR3. This sequence joins TRBV5-1 and TRBJ1-1; D unclear. Germline CDR1 and CDR2: SGHRS and YFSETQ. Trimming stripped 4 bases from V and 1 base from J, with 8 bases between. The CDR3 runs 13 residues. CDR3 nucleotides: TGCGCCAGCAGCCGCGGTACGAACACTGAAGCTTTCTTT. Protein: CASSRGTNTEAFF.

The chain joins TRBV21-1 to TRBJ2-3; TRBD2 is the table's D call, not checked against the DNA. TRBV21-1 is flagged as a pseudogene. The CDR3 length is 16 residues. The CDR3 here is CASSLGLAAVFDTQYF. The CDR3 coding sequence is TGTGCCAGCAGCCTAGGACTAGCGGCGGTCTTTGATACGCAGTATTTT.

The chain has TRBV5-1 and TRBJ2-1; possible D gene TRBD2, 6 bases. Trimming left V 0 bases short and J 9 bases short, with 16 bases between. The CDR3 loop spans 15 amino acids. CDR1 SGHRS and CDR2 YFSETQ come from the germline V gene. The CDR3 sequence is CASSLGAAGGIEQFF. The CDR3 nucleotides read TGCGCCAGCAGCTTGGGAGCGGCCGGAGGGATTGAGCAGTTCTTC.

This chain joins TRBV7-2 and TRBJ2-1; TRBD2 matches at 7 bases. Germline V gives CDR1 SGHTA, CDR2 FQGNSA. The CDR3 spans 16 residues. V lost 10 bases, J lost 0 bases, and 12 bases stayed unmatched. CDR3 sequence (DNA): TGTGCCACCACCCTAAGGGCGGGAGACTCCTACAATGAGCAGTTCTTC. This codes for CATTLRAGDSYNEQFF.

This clone was observed a single time. The sample carries other DNA sequences with the same CDR3. The chain links TRBV7-9 to TRBJ1-3; 7 nucleotides line up with TRBD1. Germline assignment: CDR1 SEHNR and CDR2 FQNEAQ (reference sequence). The CDR3 covers 14 residues. The ends lost 3 bases at V and 4 bases at J; junction bases unmatched: 3. The CDR3 DNA follows: TGTGCCAGCAGCTTGAGGGGGCAAGGAAACACCATATATTTT. Encoded protein: CASSLRGQGNTIYF.

As concerns this clone: Other nucleotide sequences from this sample produce the same CDR3. The chain carries TRBV11-2 and TRBJ2-5, with a tentative D call TRBD1 (6 bases). The CDR3 totals 14 residues. Trimming pared 5 bases from V and 0 bases from J, leaving 10 bases between. Looked up from germline, CDR1 is SGHAT and CDR2 is FQNNGV. The CDR3 protein is CASSLGQYQETQYF. The CDR3 region has the DNA TGTGCCAGCAGCCTTGGACAGTACCAAGAGACCCAGTACTTC.

The chain is built from TRBV14 and TRBJ1-1; D gene ambiguous. The CDR3 length is 14 residues. Germline V lookup: CDR1 SGHDN, CDR2 FVKESK. Trimming cost V 3 bases and J 0 bases, with 8 bases left between them. This CDR3 reads CASSQGRMNTEAFF. DNA of the CDR3: TGTGCCAGCAGCCAGGGAAGAATGAACACTGAAGCTTTCTTT.

The chain combines TRBV29-1 with TRBJ1-2; the D gene is possibly TRBD1 (5 bases). V was cut by 1 base and J by 7 bases, with 13 bases left in between. From germline, CDR1 is SQVTM and CDR2 ANQGSEA. There are 13 residues in the CDR3. CDR3 DNA: TGCAGCGTTGAAGGGCAGGGTTGGGGTGGCTACACCTTC. Its translation is CSVEGQGWGGYTF.

On this clone: The same CDR3 is also encoded by other DNA sequences in this sample. The genes are TRBV7-2 and TRBJ2-7; the match to TRBD1 covers 8 bases. The CDR3 loop spans 15 amino acids. CDR1 and CDR2 (germline): SGHTA, FQGNSA. J was trimmed by 1 base and V by 1 base; bases with no gene match: 3. CDR3 residues: CASSLGQGSSYEQYF. CDR3 in DNA: TGTGCCAGCAGCTTAGGACAGGGGTCTTCCTACGAGCAGTACTTC.